This is a list of T cell receptor beta chains from one sample in a study of cytomegalovirus exposure and HLA in healthy donors. Clones were read by immunoSEQ multiplex PCR, and TCRdb kept only the in-frame ones, dropping some. The sample holds tens of thousands of clones. Sequencing was done on a sample of PBMCs. The receptors originated from a woman in her fifties or sixties in good health and CMV-seronegative. CDR3s include the opening cysteine and the closing phenylalanine or tryptophan. A D gene is named only where the DNA matches it firmly.

d_call: NA
j_call: TRBJ2-5
cdr3_length: 13
v_call: TRBV7-2
cdr3_nt: TGTGCCAGCAGCTTAGAACGGGAGCAAGGGCAGTACTTC
cdr3_aa: CASSLEREQGQYF

d_call: NA
j_call: TRBJ1-5
cdr3_length: 14
v_call: TRBV19
cdr3_nt: TGTGCCAGTAGTCTGAGAAGGGAGAATCAGCCCCAGCATTTT
cdr3_aa: CASSLRRENQPQHF

d_call: TRBD2
j_call: TRBJ2-7
cdr3_length: 16
v_call: TRBV2
cdr3_nt: TGTGCCAGCAGAGGGGGGGCTAGCGGGATGTCCTACGAGCAGTACTTC
cdr3_aa: CASRGGASGMSYEQYF

d_call: TRBD2
j_call: TRBJ2-5
cdr3_length: 17
v_call: TRBV7-9
cdr3_nt: TGTGCCAGCAGCACACGGACTAGCGGGGGCCTCCAAGAGACCCAGTACTTC
cdr3_aa: CASSTRTSGGLQETQYF

d_call: TRBD1
j_call: TRBJ2-7
cdr3_length: 15
v_call: TRBV27
cdr3_nt: TGTGCCAGCTGTCCTGACAGGGTCGGCCTCTACGAGCAGTACTTC
cdr3_aa: CASCPDRVGLYEQYF

d_call: NA
j_call: TRBJ1-4
cdr3_length: 17
v_call: TRBV7-6
cdr3_nt: TGTGCCAGCAGCTTAGAGGGGTCGGAAACGGCTAATGAAAAACTGTTTTTT
cdr3_aa: CASSLEGSETANEKLFF

d_call: NA
j_call: TRBJ2-7
cdr3_length: 17
v_call: TRBV28
cdr3_nt: TGTGCCAGCAGTCCCCTTGCTGAGGCCTGGAGCTCCTACGAGCAGTACTTC
cdr3_aa: CASSPLAEAWSSYEQYF

d_call: NA
j_call: TRBJ2-3
cdr3_length: 12
v_call: TRBV5-1
cdr3_nt: TGCGCCAGCAGCTTGGCCGCAGATACGCAGTATTTT
cdr3_aa: CASSLAADTQYF

d_call: NA
j_call: TRBJ1-4
cdr3_length: 13
v_call: TRBV18
cdr3_nt: TGTGCCAGCTCACCAGGGGCCGGTGAAAAACTGTTTTTT
cdr3_aa: CASSPGAGEKLFF

d_call: TRBD1
j_call: TRBJ1-2
cdr3_length: 14
v_call: TRBV18
cdr3_nt: TGTGCCAGCTCAGAGGGGACAGCGAACTATGGCTACACCTTC
cdr3_aa: CASSEGTANYGYTF

d_call: NA
j_call: TRBJ1-1
cdr3_length: 14
v_call: TRBV6-6
cdr3_nt: TGTGCCAGCAGGACGACAGGCCGTTTCACTGAAGCTTTCTTT
cdr3_aa: CASRTTGRFTEAFF

d_call: NA
j_call: TRBJ2-1
cdr3_length: 16
v_call: TRBV4-1
cdr3_nt: TGCGCCAGCAGCCAAGAGTCTCACTATACCTACAATGAGCAGTTCTTC
cdr3_aa: CASSQESHYTYNEQFF

d_call: NA
j_call: TRBJ2-5
cdr3_length: 16
v_call: TRBV28
cdr3_nt: TGTGCCAGCAGTTATTCTGAGAGAGTCTCGGGTGAGACCCAGTACTTC
cdr3_aa: CASSYSERVSGETQYF

d_call: TRBD1
j_call: TRBJ1-5
cdr3_length: 15
v_call: TRBV18
cdr3_nt: TGTGCCAGCTCACCAGAGGGGGCTGACAATCAGCCCCAGCATTTT
cdr3_aa: CASSPEGADNQPQHF

d_call: TRBD2
j_call: TRBJ2-2
cdr3_length: 16
v_call: TRBV9
cdr3_nt: TGTGCCAGCAGCCGCGGGGGGAGCCTAAACACCGGGGAGCTGTTTTTT
cdr3_aa: CASSRGGSLNTGELFF

d_call: NA
j_call: TRBJ1-4
cdr3_length: 15
v_call: TRBV4-1
cdr3_nt: TGCGCCAGCAGCCAAGGGTCAGGGGTGGAGGAAAAACTGTTTTTT
cdr3_aa: CASSQGSGVEEKLFF

d_call: NA
j_call: TRBJ1-5
cdr3_length: 17
v_call: TRBV21-1
cdr3_nt: TGTGCCAGCAGACGCGACAGGACAGCTTATAGCAATCAGCCCCAGCATTTT
cdr3_aa: CASRRDRTAYSNQPQHF

d_call: NA
j_call: TRBJ2-7
cdr3_length: 11
v_call: TRBV25-1
cdr3_nt: TGTGCCAGCAGTGTACTGTACGAGCAGTACTTC
cdr3_aa: CASSVLYEQYF

d_call: NA
j_call: TRBJ1-6
cdr3_length: 14
v_call: TRBV27
cdr3_nt: TGTGCCAGCAGCGACAGCTCCTATAATTCACCCCTCCACTTT
cdr3_aa: CASSDSSYNSPLHF

d_call: NA
j_call: TRBJ2-1
cdr3_length: 11
v_call: TRBV6-4
cdr3_nt: TGTGCCAGCAGTGAAGGCGGCGAGCAGTTCTTC
cdr3_aa: CASSEGGEQFF

d_call: TRBD2
j_call: TRBJ2-1
cdr3_length: 16
v_call: TRBV5-6
cdr3_nt: TGTGCCAGCAGTGTTGAGCGCGGGAGTTCCTACAATGAGCAGTTCTTC
cdr3_aa: CASSVERGSSYNEQFF

d_call: NA
j_call: TRBJ2-1
cdr3_length: 11
v_call: TRBV28
cdr3_nt: TGTGCCAGCAGCGTTAACAATGAGCAGTTCTTC
cdr3_aa: CASSVNNEQFF

d_call: NA
j_call: TRBJ2-7
cdr3_length: 14
v_call: TRBV5-4
cdr3_nt: TGTGCCAGCAGCTTGGCGGGTACAGCCGGGGAACAGTACTTC
cdr3_aa: CASSLAGTAGEQYF

d_call: NA
j_call: TRBJ2-7
cdr3_length: 14
v_call: TRBV11-2
cdr3_nt: TGTGCCAGCAGCTTAGGTGGGCAGGGCTACGAGCAGTACTTC
cdr3_aa: CASSLGGQGYEQYF

d_call: NA
j_call: TRBJ1-4
cdr3_length: 14
v_call: TRBV5-1
cdr3_nt: TGCGCCACCTCCGGGGGGGGGCTGGGTGAAAAACTGTTTTTT
cdr3_aa: CATSGGGLGEKLFF

d_call: NA
j_call: TRBJ2-1
cdr3_length: 15
v_call: TRBV10-3
cdr3_nt: TGTGCCATCAGCGAGGGGCAGGGATCCTACAATGAGCAGTTCTTC
cdr3_aa: CAISEGQGSYNEQFF

d_call: TRBD2
j_call: TRBJ2-7
cdr3_length: 13
v_call: TRBV2
cdr3_nt: TGTGCCAGCTTGCCTAGCGGGCGGTACGAGCAGTACTTC
cdr3_aa: CASLPSGRYEQYF

d_call: TRBD2
j_call: TRBJ2-2
cdr3_length: 16
v_call: TRBV19
cdr3_nt: TGTGCCAGTAGCCCCGGTTATAGCGGGAGGACCGGGGAGCTGTTTTTT
cdr3_aa: CASSPGYSGRTGELFF

d_call: TRBD2
j_call: TRBJ2-1
cdr3_length: 17
v_call: TRBV27
cdr3_nt: TGTGCCAGCAGTTCAATTCGACTAGCGGGAGTCGGGTTTGAGCAGTTCTTC
cdr3_aa: CASSSIRLAGVGFEQFF

d_call: NA
j_call: TRBJ2-4
cdr3_length: 15
v_call: TRBV18
cdr3_nt: TGTGCCAGCTCACCACCGGGACAATGGACTAACATTCAGTACTTC
cdr3_aa: CASSPPGQWTNIQYF

d_call: NA
j_call: TRBJ2-5
cdr3_length: 13
v_call: TRBV11-2
cdr3_nt: TGTGCCAGCAGCCCACCGGAGAAGCCGACCCAGTACTTC
cdr3_aa: CASSPPEKPTQYF

d_call: NA
j_call: TRBJ1-1
cdr3_length: 18
v_call: TRBV21-1
cdr3_nt: TGTGCCAGCAGCCAAGGGTATTCGGGACAGAAACTGAACACTGAAGCTTTCTTT
cdr3_aa: CASSQGYSGQKLNTEAFF

d_call: TRBD2
j_call: TRBJ2-7
cdr3_length: 13
v_call: TRBV28
cdr3_nt: TGTGCCAGCAGTTCGCCTCTAGCGGGGGAGCAGTACTTC
cdr3_aa: CASSSPLAGEQYF

d_call: TRBD2
j_call: TRBJ2-3
cdr3_length: 15
v_call: TRBV19
cdr3_nt: TGTGCCAGTAGTACTAGCGGGAGGGAAACAGATACGCAGTATTTT
cdr3_aa: CASSTSGRETDTQYF

d_call: TRBD1
j_call: TRBJ2-1
cdr3_length: 13
v_call: TRBV19
cdr3_nt: TGTGCCAGTAGTAACAGGGGTAACAATGAGCAGTTCTTC
cdr3_aa: CASSNRGNNEQFF

d_call: TRBD2
j_call: TRBJ2-3
cdr3_length: 17
v_call: TRBV9
cdr3_nt: TGTGCCAGCAGCGCCTGGACTAGCGGGTCTAGCACAGATACGCAGTATTTT
cdr3_aa: CASSAWTSGSSTDTQYF

d_call: NA
j_call: TRBJ2-1
cdr3_length: 14
v_call: TRBV7-3
cdr3_nt: TGTGCCAGCAGCTATACGCAGGGCCCGGATGAGCAGTTCTTC
cdr3_aa: CASSYTQGPDEQFF

d_call: NA
j_call: TRBJ2-1
cdr3_length: 14
v_call: TRBV28
cdr3_nt: TGTGCCAGCAGTTTTTCGGAGCCGTACAATGAGCAGTTCTTC
cdr3_aa: CASSFSEPYNEQFF

d_call: NA
j_call: TRBJ2-3
cdr3_length: 15
v_call: TRBV7-3
cdr3_nt: TGTGCCAGCAGCTTAAGAGCGGCTAGCACAGATACGCAGTATTTT
cdr3_aa: CASSLRAASTDTQYF

d_call: NA
j_call: TRBJ1-5
cdr3_length: 18
v_call: TRBV19
cdr3_nt: TGTGCCAGTACCAATCCGGACGGGAGGAGGTATAGCAATCAGCCCCAGCATTTT
cdr3_aa: CASTNPDGRRYSNQPQHF

d_call: NA
j_call: TRBJ1-1
cdr3_length: 14
v_call: TRBV5-1
cdr3_nt: TGCGCCAGCAGGGAGGGTAGCAGAAACACTGAAGCTTTCTTT
cdr3_aa: CASREGSRNTEAFF